These 20 T cell receptor beta chains were all obtained from the same sample, sequenced in a study of metastatic and nonmetastatic thyroid tumors. From the PCR reads, TCRdb re-called clones with MiXCR. Of approximately 21,000 clones detected, around 18% appear once; the ten largest clones hold around a fifth. Every patient was untreated before thyroid surgery. Material: blood. These TCRs come from a male donor with papillary thyroid cancer or a benign thyroid nodule (not recorded which). Some clones in this sample may be carry-over from other donors' samples.

This clone was detected many times. This chain uses TRBV6-4 with TRBJ2-3; maybe TRBD2 (6 bases). CDR3 length equals 14 residues. The germline V and J ends were trimmed by 4 bases and 0 bases, with 8 bases remaining between them. Germline V CDR1 and CDR2: MRHNA, SNTAGT. Written as DNA, the CDR3 is TGTGCCAGCAGTGGAAGCGGGAGCACAGATACGCAGTATTTT. Amino acid sequence: CASSGSGSTDTQYF.

This clone was seen repeatedly, ten times or more. The genes are TRBV6-1 and TRBJ1-4; tentatively, D is TRBD1 (5 bases). V lost 4 bases and J lost 2, with 11 bases in between. CDR1 is MNHNS and CDR2 is SASEGT in the germline V gene. The CDR3 is 15 amino acids. For the CDR3, the DNA is TGTGCCAGCAGTGGCAGGGTTATGACTAATGAAAAACTGTTTTTT. Encoded protein: CASSGRVMTNEKLFF.

This clone showed up many times. The chain uses TRBV6-1 and TRBJ2-5; the D gene is possibly TRBD2 (7 bases). CDR1 and CDR2 (germline): MNHNS, SASEGT. The CDR3 sequence is 16 residues long. The V end lost 2 bases, the J end lost 4 bases, and 17 bases lay between the germline ends. This CDR3 is CASSELGGQKGETQYF. The CDR3 DNA reads as TGTGCCAGCAGTGAATTGGGGGGGCAAAAGGGAGAGACCCAGTACTTC.

This clone was observed a single time. The chain joins TRBV11-3 to TRBJ2-7; a weak D match, TRBD2 (7 bases). The germline V gene encodes CDR1 SGHNT and CDR2 YENEEA. V shed 0 bases and J shed 5 bases, with 17 bases lying between them. This CDR3 is 16 amino acids long. The CDR3 nucleotides read TGTGCCAGCAGCTTAGATGAGAGACGGGGGGCCAACGAGCAGTACTTC. Protein product: CASSLDERRGANEQYF.

In this sample, this clone turned up many times. The CDR3: CASTETGIAEAFF. The CDR3 nucleotides are TGCGCCAGCACCGAGACAGGGATTGCTGAAGCTTTCTTT. This rearrangement joins TRBV5-1 to TRBJ1-1; 7 bases line up with TRBD1. CDR3 length: 13 residues. After removal of 6 bases from V and 6 bases from J, the junction contained 8 bases not matched to a gene. CDR1 and CDR2 from the germline V gene are SGHRS and YFSETQ.

As for this clone: This could be a read error, since a much larger clone is one nucleotide away. This sample includes further DNA sequences coding for the same CDR3. This rearrangement joins TRBV3-1 to TRBJ2-5; D remains unclear. The length of the CDR3 is 13 residues. The germline V gene has CDR1 LGHDT and CDR2 YNNKEL (reference sequence). Trimming took 3 bases from V and 7 from J, leaving 12 bases between them. The CDR3: CASSHWRDVTQYF. The CDR3 bases are TGTGCCAGCAGCCACTGGCGTGATGTGACCCAGTACTTC.

This clone was recorded many times. The chain carries TRBV5-1 and TRBJ1-1; TRBD1 is a possible D gene (6 bases). This CDR3 has 16 residues. Germline CDR1 is SGHRS and CDR2 is YFSETQ. V gave up 0 bases and J gave up 1 base, with 13 bases separating them. CDR3 region: CASSLGQGRENTEAFF. The CDR3 DNA follows: TGCGCCAGCAGCTTGGGTCAGGGGCGGGAGAACACTGAAGCTTTCTTT.

The chain employs TRBV20-1 and TRBJ1-2; TRBD1 matches 7 bases. The trim removed 2 bases at V and 7 bases at J, leaving 13 bases unmatched. This CDR3 has 15 residues. In germline, CDR1 is DFQATT, CDR2 SNEGSKA (reference sequence). CDR3 region: CSARTTYRGPLGYTF. CDR3 nucleotide sequence: TGCAGTGCTAGAACTACTTACAGGGGACCCCTTGGCTACACCTTC.

With regard to this clone: A read error is possible here, since a much larger clone lies one base away. V is TRBV5-1 and J is TRBJ2-4, with D perhaps assigned TRBD1 or TRBD2 (7 bases each). The CDR3 loop spans 14 amino acids. CDR1 is SGHRS and CDR2 is YFSETQ in the germline V gene. The V and J ends lost 3 bases and 8 bases respectively, with 15 bases between them. The CDR3 DNA is TGCGCCAGCAGCTCGGGACAGCGGGAATACATTCAGTACTTC. It specifies CASSSGQREYIQYF.

By sample share, this clone is medium-sized (0.01 to 0.1%). The chain couples TRBV11-2 to TRBJ1-3; D may be TRBD1 (6 bases). The ends were cut back, 0 bases at V and 3 bases at J, with 6 bases in the middle. CDR3 length equals 14 residues. Germline CDR1 SGHAT, CDR2 FQNNGV. CDR3 region: CASSLDRGGNTIYF. The CDR3 nucleotides read TGTGCCAGCAGCTTAGACAGGGGTGGAAACACCATATATTTT.

This clone was counted at least ten times. The chain recombines TRBV18 with TRBJ2-5; perhaps TRBD1 as D (6 bases). V was cut by 4 bases and J by 1 base, with 10 bases left in between. CDR1 KGHSH and CDR2 LQKENI come from the germline V gene. The CDR3 covers 14 residues. In DNA, the CDR3 is TGTGCCAGCTCACGACAGGAGGCCCAAGAGACCCAGTACTTC. It is translated as CASSRQEAQETQYF.

This sequence joins TRBV7-9 and TRBJ1-1; TRBD1 is a possible D gene (5 bases). CDR1 SEHNR and CDR2 FQNEAQ come from the germline V gene (reference sequence). The V end lost 1 base, the J end lost 3 bases, and 12 bases lay between the germline ends. The CDR3 contains 15 residues. Here the CDR3 DNA reads TGTGCCAGCAGCTTAGTTGCAGGGAGCCACACTGAAGCTTTCTTT. Protein sequence: CASSLVAGSHTEAFF.

This clone was detected a few times. This chain links TRBV6-2 or TRBV6-3 with TRBJ2-7; TRBD1 matches 9 bases. This CDR3 region has 13 residues. Germline assignment: CDR1 MNHEY and CDR2 SVGEGT. V lost 4 bases and J lost 6; bases outside the gene matches: 4. CDR3 nucleotides: TGTGCCAGCAGTTTTGGGACAGGGTCCGAGCAGTACTTC. Translation: CASSFGTGSEQYF.

This clone has a count of ten or more. The chain links TRBV4-1 to TRBJ2-4, with D hard to call. Looked up from germline, CDR1 is MGHRA and CDR2 is YSYEKL. Trimming shortened V by 2 bases and J by 3 bases, and 23 bases separated the two germline ends. This CDR3 contains 19 residues. For the CDR3, the DNA is TGCGCCAGCAGCCAACCCGCCCGGGTCCCGTCTCTCGTCAAAAACATTCAGTACTTC. Its protein is CASSQPARVPSLVKNIQYF.

This clone was detected ten times or more. At the DNA level, this CDR3 is encoded by other sequences in the same sample as well. The J gene is TRBJ2-1, the V gene TRBV7-9; 10 positions match TRBD2. Germline V gives CDR1 SEHNR, CDR2 FQNEAQ (reference sequence). The CDR3 length is 16 residues. Unmatched junction bases numbered 2, after V lost 0 bases and J lost 3 bases. The CDR3 reads CASSLALAGVYNEQFF. The DNA of the CDR3 is TGTGCCAGCAGCTTAGCGCTAGCGGGGGTCTACAATGAGCAGTTCTTC.

This clone showed up many times. This chain uses TRBV27 with TRBJ2-5, with D perhaps matching TRBD1 or TRBD2 (5 bases each). This CDR3 has 13 residues. V gave up 1 base and J gave up 5 bases, with 8 bases separating them. In germline, CDR1 is MNHEY, CDR2 SMNVEV (reference sequence). Here the CDR3 DNA reads TGTGCCAGCAGTTTATTTTGGGGGGAGACCCAGTACTTC. Protein product: CASSLFWGETQYF.

This clone is labeled as medium-sized. The CDR3 sequence is CASSQSGGYTF. The CDR3 DNA reads TGTGCCAGCAGTCAATCAGGGGGCTACACCTTC. The rearrangement uses TRBV12-3 or TRBV12-4 and TRBJ1-2; maybe TRBD1 (5 bases). V was trimmed by 5 bases and J by 8 bases, leaving 9 bases between them. The CDR3 has 11 amino acids.

This clone was counted many times. The gene calls are TRBV7-2 and TRBJ1-3, with 8 nucleotides matching TRBD1. Germline CDR1 SGHTA, CDR2 FQGNSA. There are 16 residues in the CDR3. After removal of 1 base from V and 3 bases from J, the junction contained 5 bases not matched to a gene. The DNA of the CDR3 is TGTGCCAGCAGCTTAGTGCAGGGGGCGTTTGGAAACACCATATATTTT. Translated: CASSLVQGAFGNTIYF.

This clone was seen repeatedly, ten times or more. V usage is TRBV7-2 and J usage is TRBJ1-2; TRBD1 matches 8 bases. Trimming cost V 5 bases and J 2 bases; bases outside gene matches: 7. This CDR3 contains 15 residues. The germline V gene encodes CDR1 SGHTA and CDR2 FQGNSA. CDR3 sequence: CASSTRQGPNYGYTF. The CDR3 DNA reads as TGTGCCAGCAGCACCCGACAGGGGCCGAACTATGGCTACACCTTC.

There are many counts of this clone. DNA of the CDR3: TGTGCCTGGTCGGGACTAGCGGGTAGCACAGATACGCAGTATTTT. Amino acid sequence: CAWSGLAGSTDTQYF. The chain combines TRBV30 with TRBJ2-3; 12 positions match TRBD2. V shed 5 bases and J 0 bases; nucleotides not matched to a gene: 3. The CDR3 length is 15 residues. Germline V gene sequence: CDR1 GTSNPN, CDR2 SVGIG (reference sequence).